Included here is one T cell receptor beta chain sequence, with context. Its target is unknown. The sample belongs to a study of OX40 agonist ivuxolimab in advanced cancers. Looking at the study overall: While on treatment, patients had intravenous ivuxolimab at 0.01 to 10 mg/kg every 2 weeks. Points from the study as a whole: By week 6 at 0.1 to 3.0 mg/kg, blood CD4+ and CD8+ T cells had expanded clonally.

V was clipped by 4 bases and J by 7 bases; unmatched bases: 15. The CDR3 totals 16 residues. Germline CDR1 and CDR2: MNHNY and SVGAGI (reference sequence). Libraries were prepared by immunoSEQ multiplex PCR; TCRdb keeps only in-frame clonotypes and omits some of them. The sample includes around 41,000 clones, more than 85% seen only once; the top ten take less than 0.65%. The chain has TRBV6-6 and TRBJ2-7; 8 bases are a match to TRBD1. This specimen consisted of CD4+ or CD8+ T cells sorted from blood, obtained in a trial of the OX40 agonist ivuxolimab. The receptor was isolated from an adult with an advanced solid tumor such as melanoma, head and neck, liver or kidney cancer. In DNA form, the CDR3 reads TGTGCCAGCAGTTCCCCGGAACAGGGGGGCTCGGGGGAGCAGTACTTC. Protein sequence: CASSSPEQGGSGEQYF.